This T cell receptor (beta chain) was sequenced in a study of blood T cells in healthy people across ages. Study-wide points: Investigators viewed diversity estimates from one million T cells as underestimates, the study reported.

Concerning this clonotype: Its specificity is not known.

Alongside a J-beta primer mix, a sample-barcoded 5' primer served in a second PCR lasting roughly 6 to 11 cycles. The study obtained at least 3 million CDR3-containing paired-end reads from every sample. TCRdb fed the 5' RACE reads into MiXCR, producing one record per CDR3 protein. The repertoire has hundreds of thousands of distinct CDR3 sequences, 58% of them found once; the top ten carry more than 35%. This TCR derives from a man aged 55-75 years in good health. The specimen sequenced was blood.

The CDR3 sequence is CASSRSDGRDTQYF. The CDR3 nucleotides read TGCGCCAGCAGCAGATCTGACGGGCGAGATACGCAGTATTTT. The chain combines TRBV5-1 with TRBJ2-3; D is undetermined. Germline values: CDR1 SGHRS, CDR2 YFSETQ. This CDR3 is 14 amino acids long. Between the trimmed V and J ends, which lost 4 bases and 5 bases, there was a span of 14 bases.